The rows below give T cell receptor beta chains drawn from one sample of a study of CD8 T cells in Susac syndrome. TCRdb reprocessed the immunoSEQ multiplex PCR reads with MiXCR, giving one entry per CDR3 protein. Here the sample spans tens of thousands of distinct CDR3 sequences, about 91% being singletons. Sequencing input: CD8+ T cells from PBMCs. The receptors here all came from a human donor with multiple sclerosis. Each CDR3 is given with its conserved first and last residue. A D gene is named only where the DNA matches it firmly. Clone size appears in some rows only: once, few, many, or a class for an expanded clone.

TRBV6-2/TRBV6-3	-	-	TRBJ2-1	TGTGCCAGCAGTTACTCGACTGTTGAGCAGTTCTTC	CASSYSTVEQFF
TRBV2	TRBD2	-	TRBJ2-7	TGTGCCAGCAGTGGAGGGGAGGGGACGCTTTCGTACGAGCAGTACTTC	CASSGGEGTLSYEQYF
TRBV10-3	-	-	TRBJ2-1	TGTGCCATCAGCCCAGATAATGAGCAGTTCTTC	CAISPDNEQFF
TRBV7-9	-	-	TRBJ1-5	TGTGCCAGCAGCTTCACGACAGCATCGGCAGGCCCCCAGCATTTT	CASSFTTASAGPQHF
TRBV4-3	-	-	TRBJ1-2	TGCGCCAGCAGCCAAGTCAGGGCCCACTATGGCTACACCTTC	CASSQVRAHYGYTF
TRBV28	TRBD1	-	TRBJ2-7	TGTGCCAGCAGTGAGACAGGGCCTCGGTCCTACGAGCAGTACTTC	CASSETGPRSYEQYF
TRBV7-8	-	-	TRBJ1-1	TGTGCCAGCAGCTTAGATTCACATGAAGCTTTCTTT	CASSLDSHEAFF
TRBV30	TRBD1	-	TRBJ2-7	TGTGCCTGGAGTGCGATGACAGGGGACTCCATCTACGAGCAGTACTTC	CAWSAMTGDSIYEQYF
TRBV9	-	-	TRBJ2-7	TGTGCCAGCAGCGTAGCCCAAGATTCCTACGAGCAGTACTTC	CASSVAQDSYEQYF
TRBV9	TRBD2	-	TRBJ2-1	TGTGCCAGCAGCGTAGGATGGCCGGGACTAGCGGACAATGAGCAGTTCTTC	CASSVGWPGLADNEQFF
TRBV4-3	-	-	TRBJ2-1	TGCGCCAGCAGCCAAGACAGGTCCCCCTACAATGAGCAGTTCTTC	CASSQDRSPYNEQFF
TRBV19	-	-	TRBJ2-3	TGTGCCAGTAGTATAGATGGCGGGACGGCAGATACGCAGTATTTT	CASSIDGGTADTQYF
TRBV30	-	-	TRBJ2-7	TGTGCCTGGAGCAGCCCGAACTCCTACGAGCAGTACTTC	CAWSSPNSYEQYF
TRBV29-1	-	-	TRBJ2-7	TGCAGCGTTCTGTCAGGGGTGTATTACGAGCAGTACTTC	CSVLSGVYYEQYF
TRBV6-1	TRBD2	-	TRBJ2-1	TGTGCCAGCAGCCCCTTGGGAAGGACTAGCGGGGTTTTTATCGATGAGCAGTTCTTC	CASSPLGRTSGVFIDEQFF
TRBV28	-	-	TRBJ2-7	TGTGCCAGCAGTGGGGGCGGTCCCTACGAGCAGTACTTC	CASSGGGPYEQYF
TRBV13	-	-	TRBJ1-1	TGTGCCAGCAGCACTGAACCGAACCAGAACACTGAAGCTTTCTTT	CASSTEPNQNTEAFF
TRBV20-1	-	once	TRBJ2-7	TGCAGTGCTAGAGAGCCCCAGGGAGCCCAAATCTACTACGAGCAGTACTTC	CSAREPQGAQIYYEQYF
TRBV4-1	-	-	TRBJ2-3	TGCGCCAGCAGCCAAGTTCCGGGAACCCCGACAGATACGCAGTATTTT	CASSQVPGTPTDTQYF
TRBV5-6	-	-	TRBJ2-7	TGTGCCAGCAGCTTGGCGATGGGTGACGAGCAGTACTTC	CASSLAMGDEQYF
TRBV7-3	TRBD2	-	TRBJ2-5	TGTGCCAGCAGCCCGCTCGGGGGGGAGACCCAGTACTTC	CASSPLGGETQYF
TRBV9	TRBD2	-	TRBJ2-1	TGTGCCAGCAGCGCGGGACTAGCGGGGGAGCAGTTCTTC	CASSAGLAGEQFF
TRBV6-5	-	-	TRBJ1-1	TGTGCCAGCAGCATGGGACCCCCGATGAACACTGAAGCTTTCTTT	CASSMGPPMNTEAFF
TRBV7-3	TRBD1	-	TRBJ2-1	TGTGCCAGCAGCCCATCCTACGACAGGGACTACAATGAGCAGTTCTTC	CASSPSYDRDYNEQFF
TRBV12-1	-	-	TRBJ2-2	TGTGCCAGCAGCTGGGGACTAGCGGGAGAGAGTTCGGCGGCCGGGGAGCTGTTTTTT	CASSWGLAGESSAAGELFF
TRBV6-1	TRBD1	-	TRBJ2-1	TGTGCCAGCACTCACGACAGGGGTGGGGTGCAGTTCTTC	CASTHDRGGVQFF
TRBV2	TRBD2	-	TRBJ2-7	TGTGCCAGTCTAGCGGGGGTACCTTACGAGCAGTACTTC	CASLAGVPYEQYF
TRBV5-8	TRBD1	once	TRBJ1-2	TGTGCCAGCAGCTTCGCGGACAGGGAGTTCTATGGCTACACCTTC	CASSFADREFYGYTF
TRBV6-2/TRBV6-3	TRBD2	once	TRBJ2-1	TGTGCCAGCAGTTACCCCGGATATAGGCGGGAGGACGTATACAATGAGCAGTTCTTC	CASSYPGYRREDVYNEQFF
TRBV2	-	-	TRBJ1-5	TGTGCCAGCAAGGGCAATAGCAATCAGCCCCAGCATTTT	CASKGNSNQPQHF
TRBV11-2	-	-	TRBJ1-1	TGTGCCAGCAGCCCTTGGACCGTTGAAGCTTTCTTT	CASSPWTVEAFF
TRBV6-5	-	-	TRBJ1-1	TGTGCCAGCAGTTATCAGGGCGTTGGCACTGAAGCTTTCTTT	CASSYQGVGTEAFF
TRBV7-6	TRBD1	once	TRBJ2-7	TGTGCCAGCAGCTTAGCGACCGGACAGGGGACTTACGAGCAGTACTTC	CASSLATGQGTYEQYF
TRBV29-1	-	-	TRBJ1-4	TGCAGCGCTGAAGCAACTAATGAAAAACTGTTTTTT	CSAEATNEKLFF
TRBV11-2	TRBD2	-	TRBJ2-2	TGTGCCAGCAGCCGAGGGTCGGGGGGTAGACCCGGGGAGCTGTTTTTT	CASSRGSGGRPGELFF
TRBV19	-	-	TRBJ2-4	TGTGCCAGTAGTATAGGGAGGGAATCGATAGCCAAAAACATTCAGTACTTC	CASSIGRESIAKNIQYF
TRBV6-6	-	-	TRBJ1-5	TGTGCCAGCAGTTACGGGACCGCTAATCAGCCCCAGCATTTT	CASSYGTANQPQHF
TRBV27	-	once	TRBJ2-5	TGTGCCAGCAGTTCCCGGGAAGCCCAGTACTTC	CASSSREAQYF
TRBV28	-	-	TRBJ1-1	TGTGCCAGCAGTTCCAGGGCCCACGGGAACACTGAAGCTTTCTTT	CASSSRAHGNTEAFF
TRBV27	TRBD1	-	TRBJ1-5	TGTGCCAGCAGTCGGCGGACAGGGGGAAATCAGCCCCAGCATTTT	CASSRRTGGNQPQHF
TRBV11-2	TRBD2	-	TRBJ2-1	TGTGCCAGCAGCTTTTCAGCGGGAGAAAATGAGCAGTTCTTC	CASSFSAGENEQFF
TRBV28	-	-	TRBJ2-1	TGTGCCAGCAGTTCCTCCCTGAGCCCAGAGCAGTTCTTC	CASSSSLSPEQFF
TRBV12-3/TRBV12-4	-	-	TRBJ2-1	TGTGCCAGCAGTTTAGGAAGGGCCCCCTACAATGAGCAGTTCTTC	CASSLGRAPYNEQFF
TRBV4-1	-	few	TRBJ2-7	TGCGCCAGCAGCCAAGATTCATGGGGCGAGCAGTACTTC	CASSQDSWGEQYF
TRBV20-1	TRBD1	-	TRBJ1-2	TGCAGTGCTGGCCCCGGGACAGGCGCTAACTATGGCTACACCTTC	CSAGPGTGANYGYTF
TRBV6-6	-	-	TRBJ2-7	TGTGCCAGCAGTTACTGGCCGGGGCCCCGAGCCTACGAGCAGTACTTC	CASSYWPGPRAYEQYF
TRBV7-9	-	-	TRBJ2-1	TGTGCCAGCAGCTTAGGGGGGTATCACCCCCTTAGCTCCTACAATGAGCAGTTCTTC	CASSLGGYHPLSSYNEQFF
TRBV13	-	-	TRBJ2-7	TGTGCCAGCAGCTCGACCCACTACGAGCAGTACTTC	CASSSTHYEQYF